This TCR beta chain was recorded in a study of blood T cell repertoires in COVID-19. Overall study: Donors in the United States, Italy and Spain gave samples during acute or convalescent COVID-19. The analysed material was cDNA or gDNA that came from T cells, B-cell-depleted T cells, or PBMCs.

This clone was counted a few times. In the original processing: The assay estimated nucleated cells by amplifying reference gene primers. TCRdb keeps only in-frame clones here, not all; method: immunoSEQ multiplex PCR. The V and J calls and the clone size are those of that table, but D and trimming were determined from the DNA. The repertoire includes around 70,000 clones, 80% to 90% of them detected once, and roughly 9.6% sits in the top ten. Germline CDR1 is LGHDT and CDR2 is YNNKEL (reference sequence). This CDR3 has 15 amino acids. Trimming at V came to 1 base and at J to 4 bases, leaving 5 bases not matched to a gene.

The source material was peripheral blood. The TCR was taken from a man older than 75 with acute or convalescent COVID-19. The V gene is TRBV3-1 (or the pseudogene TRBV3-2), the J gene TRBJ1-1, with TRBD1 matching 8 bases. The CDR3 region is CASSQAGTGFTEAFF. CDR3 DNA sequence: TGTGCCAGCAGCCAAGCCGGGACAGGTTTCACTGAAGCTTTCTTT.